This note documents a single T cell receptor beta chain sequence. This entry belongs to a study of OX40 agonist ivuxolimab in advanced cancers. The assay was immunoSEQ multiplex PCR, and TCRdb's table has in-frame clones only and misses some. The sample includes roughly 67,000 clones, 88% seen only once; the top ten take under 0.9%. The CDR3 is 13 amino acids. Trimming took 8 bases from V and 1 from J, leaving 11 bases between them. The germline CDR1 and CDR2 sequences are WSHSY and SAAADI. The TCR was taken from an adult with an advanced solid tumor such as melanoma, head and neck, liver or kidney cancer. The V gene is TRBV10-2, the J gene TRBJ1-1; a weak D match, TRBD1 (5 bases). The material was CD4+ or CD8+ T cells sorted from blood, obtained in a trial of the OX40 agonist ivuxolimab. The CDR3 DNA sequence: TGCGCCAGCGCCGGGGCGCGGAACACTGAAGCTTTCTTT. Protein sequence: CASAGARNTEAFF.